This TCR beta chain was identified in a study of T cell changes during pregnancy in multiple sclerosis. Produced via immunoSEQ multiplex PCR; TCRdb's table is partial and in-frame only. The data contain just over 50,000 clones, approximately 90% of them singletons. The CDR3 consists of 17 residues. CDR1 is SEHNR, CDR2 FQNEAQ, per germline (reference sequence). Trimming took 2 bases from V and 4 from J; bases not matched to a gene: 7. This clone was detected once. Material: CD4+ T cells from peripheral blood mononuclear cells, obtained after pregnancy. This receptor was identified in a female donor with multiple sclerosis, enrolled in a pregnancy study. This chain uses TRBV7-9 with TRBJ2-2; TRBD2 matches 10 bases. This chain's CDR3 is CASSLPRTSGITGELFF. CDR3 coding DNA: TGTGCCAGCAGCTTACCGAGGACTAGCGGAATCACCGGGGAGCTGTTTTTT.